These 17 T cell receptor beta chains came from one sample sequenced in a study of T cell changes during pregnancy in multiple sclerosis. TCRdb's table, derived via immunoSEQ multiplex PCR, lists solely in-frame clones and lacks some. The table includes under 65,000 clones, nearly 95% detected once. Specimen: CD4+ T cells from peripheral blood mononuclear cells, collected after pregnancy. The source of these receptors is a female donor in good health, enrolled as a control in a pregnancy study.

The chain uses TRBV5-1 and TRBJ1-2; TRBD1 aligns across 9 bases. Germline-derived CDR1 and CDR2 are SGHRS and YFSETQ. The J segment lost 4 bases and the V segment lost 4 bases, leaving 5 bases of the junction unmatched. The CDR3 loop spans 14 amino acids. CDR3: CASSGETGGYGYTF. The CDR3 bases are TGCGCCAGCAGCGGGGAGACAGGGGGCTATGGCTACACCTTC.

V usage is TRBV7-3 and J usage is TRBJ2-3; 12 nucleotides agree with TRBD2. CDR1 is SGHTA and CDR2 is FQGTGA in the germline V gene. The V gene end was trimmed by 5 bases and the J gene end by 5 bases; junction bases not matched to a gene: 2. There are 14 residues in the CDR3. The CDR3 loop is CASSMTSGGDTQYF. The CDR3 DNA is TGTGCCAGCAGCATGACTAGCGGGGGAGATACGCAGTATTTT.

CDR3: CASSKTGTIPYEQYF. As DNA, the CDR3 is TGTGCCAGCAGCAAGACAGGGACCATCCCCTACGAGCAGTACTTC. The chain links TRBV7-2 to TRBJ2-7, with 7 nucleotides matching TRBD1. Trimming removed 5 bases from V and 2 bases from J; junction bases left unmatched: 9. This CDR3 contains 15 residues. CDR1 is SGHTA and CDR2 is FQGNSA in the germline V gene.

The chain couples TRBV19 to TRBJ1-6; 10 positions agree with TRBD1. Germline-derived CDR1 and CDR2 are LNHDA and SQIVND (reference sequence). The CDR3 has 16 residues. V dropped 6 bases and J dropped 9; count of bases not matched to a gene: 11. CDR3 sequence reads: CASRLGSGTGVSPLHF. The CDR3 nucleotides read TGTGCCAGTAGGCTTGGATCCGGGACAGGGGTTTCACCCCTCCACTTT. The complete variable domain, with remaining parts taken from reference TRBV19 and TRBJ1-6, reads DGGITQSPKYLFRKEGQNVTLSCEQNLNHDAMYWYRQDPGQGLRLIYYSQIVNDFQKGDIAEGYSVSREKKESFPLTVTSAQKNPTAFYLCASRLGSGTGVSPLHFGNGTRLTVT.

The rearrangement joins TRBV4-1 to TRBJ1-4, with TRBD1 as a possible D gene (6 bases). Germline CDR1 is MGHRA and CDR2 is YSYEKL. V gave up 4 bases and J gave up 3 bases, with 18 bases separating them. CDR3 length: 17 amino acids. CDR3 in amino acids: CASSLRDKGFANEKLFF. The CDR3 DNA sequence: TGCGCCAGCAGCCTCCGGGACAAGGGATTCGCTAATGAAAAACTGTTTTTT.

The V call is TRBV6-6, the J call TRBJ1-2; D perhaps matches TRBD1 (6 bases). Trimming removed 2 bases at V and 2 bases at J, with 12 bases between. From germline, CDR1 is MNHNY and CDR2 SVGAGI (reference sequence). This CDR3 has 15 residues. CDR3 in DNA: TGTGCCAGCAGTTACCCCTTTCAGGGGAACTATGGCTACACCTTC. This translates into CASSYPFQGNYGYTF.

V and J are TRBV6-6 and TRBJ2-3; 10 bases line up with TRBD2. Germline V gene lookup returns CDR1 MNHNY and CDR2 SVGAGI (reference sequence). J gave up 6 bases and V 6 bases, and 12 bases lay outside the gene matches. The CDR3 length is 16 residues. The CDR3 region has the DNA TGTGCCAGCAGGGGGGTAAGCGGGAGGGCCAGGGATACGCAGTATTTT. Translation gives CASRGVSGRARDTQYF.

The chain carries TRBV4-1 and TRBJ2-1; TRBD2 matches at 7 bases. The CDR3 is 18 amino acids. Germline CDR1 is MGHRA and CDR2 is YSYEKL. Trimming removed 1 base from V and 6 bases from J; junction bases left unmatched: 15. CDR3 nucleotides: TGCGCCAGCAGCCAAGGGGGAGGGATCAGGGAGATCCTCAATGAGCAGTTCTTC. The encoded protein is CASSQGGGIREILNEQFF.

This rearrangement joins TRBV4-1 to TRBJ1-2; possible D gene TRBD1, 6 bases. V lost 2 bases, J lost 8 bases, and 15 bases lay in between. This CDR3 comprises 14 residues. CDR1 MGHRA and CDR2 YSYEKL come from the germline V gene. The CDR3 loop is CASSQRGGGKGYTF. The CDR3 DNA is TGCGCCAGCAGCCAAAGGGGAGGGGGGAAGGGCTACACCTTC.

CDR3 nucleotides: TGTGCCAGCAGCTCCCCTACTAGCAGGGAGACCCAGTACTTC. It encodes CASSSPTSRETQYF. The rearrangement links TRBV5-4 to TRBJ2-5, with D maybe TRBD2 (6 bases). The V gene's germline CDR1 is SGHNT and CDR2 YYREEE (reference sequence). V dropped 3 bases and J dropped 5 bases, with 14 bases sitting between them. The CDR3 length is 14 residues.

The J gene is TRBJ2-7, the V gene TRBV29-1, with a weak D call TRBD2 (5 bases). V was pared by 4 bases and J by 0 bases, with 10 bases between. This CDR3 contains 13 residues. Germline V gene lookup returns CDR1 SQVTM and CDR2 ANQGSEA. DNA of the CDR3: TGCAGCGTTGGGAGGCAGTTCTCCTACGAGCAGTACTTC. Translated: CSVGRQFSYEQYF.

This chain links TRBV11-3 with TRBJ2-1, with 9 bases matching TRBD2. The CDR3 has 16 residues. J gave up 8 bases and V 4 bases, and 12 bases lay outside the gene matches. Germline V CDR1 and CDR2: SGHNT, YENEEA. This CDR3 reads CASSSLAGVSRDEQFF. In nucleotides, the CDR3 is TGTGCCAGCAGCTCCTTAGCGGGAGTAAGTCGCGATGAGCAGTTCTTC. Full variable domain (remainder filled in from reference TRBV11-3 and TRBJ2-1): EAGVVQSPRYKIIEKKQPVAFWCNPISGHNTLYWYLQNLGQGPELLIRYENEEAVDDSQLPKDRFSAERLKGVDSTLKIQPAELGDSAVYLCASSSLAGVSRDEQFFGPGTRLTVL.

The gene calls are TRBV29-1 and TRBJ1-1; D may be TRBD1 (5 bases). Trimming took off 6 bases at V and 10 bases at J, with 18 bases between the two ends. The CDR3 is 12 amino acids. Germline V gene data show CDR1 as SQVTM and CDR2 as ANQGSEA. The CDR3 DNA reads TGCAGCGTCAGCCAGGCTCAGGGCCGAGCTTTCTTT. Amino acid sequence: CSVSQAQGRAFF.

The chain recombines TRBV7-8 with TRBJ2-3; no clear D gene. Germline assignment: CDR1 SGHVS and CDR2 FQNEAQ. The CDR3 runs to 15 residues. Trimming took 4 bases from V and 3 from J, leaving 14 bases between them. This chain's CDR3 is CASSWSQAITDTQYF. The CDR3 DNA is TGTGCCAGCAGCTGGTCACAAGCGATTACAGATACGCAGTATTTT. Using reference TRBV7-8 and TRBJ2-3 for the parts outside the CDR3, the full variable domain is GAGVSQSPRYKVAKRGQDVALRCDPISGHVSLFWYQQALGQGPEFLTYFQNEAQLDKSGLPSDRFFAERPEGSVSTLKIQRTQQEDSAVYLCASSWSQAITDTQYFGPGTRLTVL.

Written as DNA, the CDR3 is TGTGCCAGCAGTGAATATACTTACGGGGATACGCAGTATTTT. Its protein product is CASSEYTYGDTQYF. The V call is TRBV25-1, the J call TRBJ2-3, with D unclear. Trimming removed 0 bases from V and 6 bases from J, with 10 bases in between. Germline V gene sequence: CDR1 MGHDK, CDR2 SYGVNS. The CDR3 loop spans 14 amino acids.

V is TRBV29-1 and J is TRBJ1-1; TRBD1 aligns across 9 bases. The junction had 5 bases not matched to a gene; V was cut back by 6 bases and J by 3 bases. The CDR3 is 13 amino acids. Looked up from germline, CDR1 is SQVTM and CDR2 is ANQGSEA. The CDR3 DNA reads as TGCAGCGTCGATCGGGACAGGGACACTGAAGCTTTCTTT. It is translated as CSVDRDRDTEAFF.

This chain uses TRBV5-1 with TRBJ1-2, with 7 bases fitting TRBD1. The V gene end was trimmed by 4 bases and the J gene end by 5 bases; junction bases not matched to a gene: 5. The CDR3 loop spans 13 amino acids. Germline V gives CDR1 SGHRS, CDR2 YFSETQ. The CDR3 here is CASSGDSNYGYTF. The CDR3 DNA reads TGCGCCAGCAGCGGGGACAGCAATTATGGCTACACCTTC.